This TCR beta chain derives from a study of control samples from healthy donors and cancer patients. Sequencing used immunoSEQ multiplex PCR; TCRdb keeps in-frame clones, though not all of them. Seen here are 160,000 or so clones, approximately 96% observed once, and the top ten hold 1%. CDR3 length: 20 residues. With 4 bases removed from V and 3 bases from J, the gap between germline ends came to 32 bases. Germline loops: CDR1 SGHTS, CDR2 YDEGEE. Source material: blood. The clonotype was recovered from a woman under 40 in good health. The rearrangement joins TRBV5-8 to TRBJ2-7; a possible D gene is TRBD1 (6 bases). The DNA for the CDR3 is TGTGCCAGCAGCGCTGACAGACCCCAGAGCTTCGAGGAGACAGGCTACGAGCAGTACTTC. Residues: CASSADRPQSFEETGYEQYF.